The T cell receptor beta chain under discussion was sequenced for a study of T cells in Graves' hyperthyroidism and ophthalmopathy. This clonotype was picked up a small number of times. Its antigen is not identified. Study results and limitations: Researchers found most expanded thyroid clonotypes above 0.001 in blood as well. In validation, the model predicted ophthalmopathy. These predictions came a median roughly 6.5 months before onset.

From more than 9.5 ml of fresh peripheral blood, PBMCs were isolated. The source material, RNA transcripts, was used to amplify TCR beta CDR3 regions. The study used the HTBI primer set for a first-round RT-PCR of the TCR CDR3. TCRdb re-analysed the multiplex PCR reads in MiXCR, keeping a single row per CDR3 protein. Of about 600,000 distinct CDR3 sequences in the sample, 12% to 15% were seen once. The sample consisted of blood. The receptor comes from a woman in her late teens or twenties with Graves' ophthalmopathy.

The CDR3 DNA sequence: TGTGCCAGCAGACAGGGCGGAGATCAGCCCCAGCATTTT. Translating gives CASRQGGDQPQHF. The rearrangement uses TRBV7-9 and TRBJ1-5; maybe TRBD1 (6 bases). CDR3 size: 13 residues. Germline CDR1 is SEHNR and CDR2 is FQNEAQ (reference sequence). Trimming pared 6 bases from V and 5 bases from J, leaving 11 bases between.